The clone carrying this T cell receptor (beta chain) showed up just a few times. No antigen is known for it. These data come from a study of post-analysis software for immune sequencing data. The authors incorporated unique molecular identifiers into the TCR beta cDNA libraries. TCRdb fed the PCR reads into MiXCR, producing one record per CDR3 protein. Seen here are around 440,000 distinct CDR3 sequences, approximately 46% observed once, and the top ten hold roughly an eighth. CDR3 length: 14 residues. With V trimmed by 4 bases and J by 3 bases, 6 bases remained unmatched. Per the germline V gene, CDR1 is SGHTA and CDR2 is FQGTGA. Findings of the study overall: There were five TRBV segments more frequent in patients than controls, and TRBV5-6, TRBV5-1 and TRBV20-1 were among them.

The sequence derives from a girl between 5 and 17 years old with multiple sclerosis. The specimen was blood. The genes are TRBV7-3 and TRBJ2-7; 7 bases line up with TRBD1. The CDR3 reads CASSSNRDSYEQYF. CDR3 nucleotide sequence: TGTGCCAGCAGCTCCAACCGGGACAGCTACGAGCAGTACTTC.